This TCR beta chain appears in the sequencing data of a study of blood T cell repertoires in COVID-19. Study-wide context: The study drew acute and convalescent COVID-19 samples from the United States, Italy and Spain.

Profiled with immunoSEQ multiplex PCR; TCRdb holds only in-frame clones, not every one. The data contain 270,000 or so clones, 86% of them singletons. Specimen: peripheral blood. The sequence was obtained from a woman in her thirties with active or convalescent COVID-19.

As DNA, the CDR3 is TGTGCCAGCAGCTTTAGCGGGGGGGCCTATTCCGAGCAGTACTTC. This sequence encodes CASSFSGGAYSEQYF. The rearrangement uses TRBV7-2 and TRBJ2-7, with 11 bases identical to TRBD2. The length of the CDR3 is 15 residues. CDR1 is SGHTA, CDR2 FQGNSA, per germline. The V gene end was trimmed by 3 bases and the J gene end by 6 bases; junction bases not matched to a gene: 7. The variable domain in full, completed from reference TRBV7-2 and TRBJ2-7, reads GAGVSQSPSNKVTEKGKDVELRCDPISGHTALYWYRQSLGQGLEFLIYFQGNSAPDKSGLPSDRFSAERTGGSVSTLTIQRTQQEDSAVYLCASSFSGGAYSEQYFGPGTRLTVT.